These 10 T cell receptor beta chains share one sample of origin, sequenced in a study of spatial heterogeneity in lung cancer. Time point here: sample taken at primary tumor resection. Sequencing was performed on whole RNA extracted from tumor and nontumor lung tissue, or from frozen PBMC, and the material was left unsorted. One entry per CDR3 protein, called by TCRdb with MiXCR from the 5' RACE reads. The data hold about 82,000 distinct CDR3 sequences, with about 12% observed a single time. Here the sequenced sample was PBMCs, taken at surgery. Every receptor here comes from a male donor with early-stage non-small cell lung cancer.

This chain connects TRBV20-1 to TRBJ1-1, with 8 bases identical to TRBD1. Trimming at V came to 2 bases and at J to 7 bases, leaving 3 bases not matched to a gene. The CDR3 contains 12 residues. Germline-derived CDR1 and CDR2 are DFQATT and SNEGSKA (reference sequence). The CDR3 here is CSARWTGSEAFF. In DNA form, the CDR3 reads TGCAGTGCTAGATGGACAGGGAGTGAAGCTTTCTTT.

The chain joins TRBV27 to TRBJ2-3, with TRBD2 identical over 8 bases. The V and J ends lost 5 bases and 6 bases, in that order; junction bases with no gene match: 7. Germline-derived CDR1 and CDR2 are MNHEY and SMNVEV (reference sequence). CDR3 size: 14 residues. The CDR3 nucleotides read TGTGCCAGCAGTCTCGGGCGGGGGGCCGATACGCAGTATTTT. It is translated as CASSLGRGADTQYF.

This clonotype was seen many times. This sequence joins TRBV5-1 and TRBJ1-1; D is perhaps TRBD1 (6 bases). With 4 bases removed from V and 4 bases from J, the gap between germline ends came to 11 bases. The CDR3 extends over 13 amino acids. Germline V lookup: CDR1 SGHRS, CDR2 YFSETQ. The CDR3: CASSDTRGTEAFF. The CDR3 DNA is TGCGCCAGCAGCGACACCAGGGGCACTGAAGCTTTCTTT. Supplemented by reference TRBV5-1 and TRBJ1-1, the full variable domain reads KAGVTQTPRYLIKTRGQQVTLSCSPISGHRSVSWYQQTPGQGLQFLFEYFSETQRNKGNFPGRFSGRQFSNSRSEMNVSTLELGDSALYLCASSDTRGTEAFFGQGTRLTVV.

This clonotype turned up a few times. The chain has TRBV11-2 and TRBJ1-2; 7 bases are shared with TRBD1. Trimming cost V 5 bases and J 8 bases; bases outside gene matches: 8. The CDR3 length is 13 residues. Germline assignment: CDR1 SGHAT and CDR2 FQNNGV. CDR3 region: CASSPQDRNGYTF. CDR3 sequence (DNA): TGTGCCAGCAGCCCCCAGGACAGGAACGGCTACACCTTC.

This clonotype was counted between two and nine times. The genes are TRBV20-1 and TRBJ1-2; D may be TRBD1 (5 bases). V lost 6 bases and J lost 0, with 8 bases in between. Germline V lookup: CDR1 DFQATT, CDR2 SNEGSKA (reference sequence). The CDR3 is 12 amino acids. The CDR3: CSAPTANYGYTF. The CDR3 coding sequence is TGCAGTGCCCCGACAGCTAACTATGGCTACACCTTC.

This clonotype was counted a few times. The chain uses TRBV7-9 and TRBJ1-2, with D possibly being TRBD1 (5 bases). CDR3 length equals 13 residues. The ends were cut back, 5 bases at V and 6 bases at J, with 13 bases in the middle. Looked up from germline, CDR1 is SEHNR and CDR2 is FQNEAQ (reference sequence). This chain's CDR3 is CASSAGARDGYTF. CDR3 DNA sequence: TGTGCCAGCAGCGCCGGGGCCCGAGATGGCTACACCTTC. Looking up the rest from reference TRBV7-9 and TRBJ1-2 gives the full variable domain: DTGVSQNPRHKITKRGQNVTFRCDPISEHNRLYWYRQTLGQGPEFLTYFQNEAQLEKSRLLSDRFSAERPKGSFSTLEIQRTEQGDSAMYLCASSAGARDGYTFGSGTRLTVV.

This clonotype was observed many times. The chain combines TRBV20-1 with TRBJ1-2; D is unresolved. Between the trimmed V and J ends, which lost 0 bases and 7 bases, there was a span of 6 bases. CDR3 size: 11 residues. Germline V gives CDR1 DFQATT, CDR2 SNEGSKA (reference sequence). The CDR3 bases are TGCAGTGCTAGAGACTTGGGTGGCTACACCTTC. It translates to CSARDLGGYTF.

The chain employs TRBV11-2 and TRBJ1-6; no reliable D call. Trimming stripped 4 bases from V and 6 bases from J, with 10 bases between. The germline V gene has CDR1 SGHAT and CDR2 FQNNGV. This CDR3 contains 14 residues. The CDR3 region has the DNA TGTGCCAGCAGCTCGGACGGACTTAATTCACCCCTCCACTTT. Its protein is CASSSDGLNSPLHF.

This clonotype came up a few times. This CDR3 reads CASTGQLNTEAFF. Written as DNA, the CDR3 is TGTGCCAGCACCGGACAGCTGAACACTGAAGCTTTCTTT. The genes are TRBV6-5 and TRBJ1-1, with D possibly being TRBD1 (6 bases). The germline V gene has CDR1 MNHEY and CDR2 SVGAGI. This CDR3 is 13 amino acids long. The V end was cut by 7 bases, the J end by 0 bases, with 9 bases between.

This clonotype was seen a few times. This chain connects TRBV4-1 to TRBJ2-6; 7 bases line up with TRBD2. The CDR3 totals 19 residues. The germline CDR1 and CDR2 sequences are MGHRA and YSYEKL. Germline trimming cut 1 base from V and 0 bases from J; bases unmatched to any gene: 9. DNA for the CDR3: TGCGCCAGCAGCCAAGGTTCGGGCGGGAGAGTCTCTGGGGCCAACGTCCTGACTTTC. Amino acids: CASSQGSGGRVSGANVLTF.